This record concerns one TCR beta chain sequence. This clonotype was counted between two and nine times. Its binding antigen is unknown. The input lacks base qualities; no much larger clone sits a single base away. This sample was taken from a study of T-cell reconstitution after alpha-beta-depleted transplantation in children (dated by TCRdb to about 2016). Concerning the study at large: Using TCR repertoire profiling, the study followed T-cell immune reconstitution in a quantitative way in children after TCRalphabeta/CD19-depleted allogeneic hematopoietic cell transplantation.

The method behind the library was PCR. Sequenced using an Illumina HiSeq 2500. Molecular barcoding was employed in the preparation of TCR libraries, with unique molecular identifiers being used to normalize TCRbeta repertoire quantification. TCRdb ran its own pipeline on the public reads, namely fastp trimming at Q25 and MiXCR clone calling, and kept in-frame beta chains. Identical CDR3 protein sequences are pooled into one entry, listed with their most common genes and DNA. In all, the sample holds about half a million distinct CDR3 sequences, and approximately 12% of those were seen once. The biggest ten clones account for about 6% of the sample. CDR1 is given as SGDLS and CDR2 as YYNGEE, both from the germline V gene. The CDR3 runs 17 residues from the cysteine to the phenylalanine. This entry keeps only the CDR3 DNA: 51 bases, framed from base 1. V is cut back by 0 bases and J by 3 bases, with 10 bases in the junction unmatched.

The TCR comes from a human donor who donated a stem cell graft to a child with combined immunodeficiency. The rearrangement combines TRBV9 with TRBJ2-7; the central 9 bases match TRBD2. Sequenced here: PBMCs from the stem cell graft donor, sampled from the stem cell graft. The CDR3 in this case is CASSVAPLSGGNYEQYF. The nucleotide sequence reads as follows: TGTGCCAGCAGCGTAGCGCCCTTGAGCGGGGGGAACTACGAGCAGTACTTC.